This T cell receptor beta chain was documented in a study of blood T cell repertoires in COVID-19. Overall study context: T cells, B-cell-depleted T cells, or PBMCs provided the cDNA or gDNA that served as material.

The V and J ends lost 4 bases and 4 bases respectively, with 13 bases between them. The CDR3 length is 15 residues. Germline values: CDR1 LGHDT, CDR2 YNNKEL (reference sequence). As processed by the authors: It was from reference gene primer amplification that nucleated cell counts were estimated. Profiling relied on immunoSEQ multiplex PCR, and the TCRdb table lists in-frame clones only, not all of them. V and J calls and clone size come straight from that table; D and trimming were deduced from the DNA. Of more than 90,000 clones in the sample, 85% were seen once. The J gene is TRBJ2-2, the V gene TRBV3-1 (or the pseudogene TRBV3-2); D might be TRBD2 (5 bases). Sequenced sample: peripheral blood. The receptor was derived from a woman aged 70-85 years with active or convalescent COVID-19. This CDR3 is CASSPREEGTGELFF. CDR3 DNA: TGTGCCAGCAGCCCCCGGGAAGAGGGCACCGGGGAGCTGTTTTTT.